The TCR beta chain under discussion was sequenced for a study of cytomegalovirus exposure and HLA in healthy donors. Germline V gives CDR1 SGHTS, CDR2 YDEGEE. V dropped 5 bases and J dropped 3 bases, with 14 bases sitting between them. The CDR3 spans 14 residues. In the PCR, 60 Vbeta and 13 Jbeta primers were used. TCRdb's table, derived via immunoSEQ multiplex PCR, lists solely in-frame clones and lacks some. Among tens of thousands of clones listed, approximately 65% were seen once. This rearrangement joins TRBV5-8 to TRBJ1-2; D perhaps matches TRBD1 (6 bases). Sequencing was performed on PBMCs. The TCR was taken from a male donor in good health and CMV-seropositive. CDR3 coding DNA: TGTGCCAGCAGAGCTAACAGGGAAGACTATGGCTACACCTTC. Encoded protein: CASRANREDYGYTF.